Each of the 13 T cell receptor beta chains below was sequenced from the same sample in a study of response to subunit inactivated influenza vaccine. From the RT-PCR reads, TCRdb called clonotypes with MiXCR, one entry per CDR3 protein. Altogether around 200,000 distinct CDR3 sequences are present, approximately 12% being singletons, with the ten largest covering approximately 30%. These data also featured in a second study, about T cells expressing NK-cell markers. That work states: 5'RACE template switching built TCR beta cDNA with unique molecular identifiers.

Sequences were derived from CD8+ T cells sorted from PBMCs, sampled approximately 12 days after vaccination. Receptors were obtained from a man in his fifties who received an inactivated influenza vaccine.

The table lists this clonotype with many counts. The chain recombines TRBV5-6 with TRBJ2-3; TRBD1 might be the D (5 bases). Germline V gene data show CDR1 as SGHDT and CDR2 as YYEEEE. V was shortened by 10 bases and J by 2 bases, with 14 bases between the two germline ends. The CDR3 covers 13 residues. The CDR3 here is CAAAQGVTDTQYF. CDR3 bases: TGTGCCGCAGCGCAGGGCGTCACAGATACGCAGTATTTT.

This chain links TRBV9 with TRBJ2-1; 7 nucleotides agree with TRBD2. Looked up from germline, CDR1 is SGDLS and CDR2 is YYNGEE. The CDR3 loop spans 16 amino acids. The V segment lost 0 bases and the J segment 5 bases; nucleotides outside the gene matches: 8. The CDR3 protein is CASSVADGGYHNEQFF. The CDR3 DNA reads as TGTGCCAGCAGCGTAGCGGACGGGGGGTACCACAATGAGCAGTTCTTC.

Ten or more counts support this clonotype. Here the CDR3 DNA reads TGCGCCAGCAGCTTGGTTGGGGGTGAGAACACCGGGGAGCTGTTTTTT. Its translation is CASSLVGGENTGELFF. V is TRBV5-1 and J is TRBJ2-2; D is perhaps TRBD1 or TRBD2 (5 bases each). The CDR3 length is 16 residues. Trimming took 0 bases from V and 1 from J, leaving 10 bases between them. The V gene's germline CDR1 is SGHRS and CDR2 YFSETQ.

V and J are TRBV28 and TRBJ1-2; D may be TRBD1 (6 bases). Per germline, CDR1 MDHEN and CDR2 SYDVKM. The CDR3 runs to 17 residues. The ends were cut back, 4 bases at V and 2 bases at J, with 20 bases in the middle. In DNA, the CDR3 is TGTGCCAGCAGTTCCCCAAGGGGGGGATTGGCAAACTATGGCTACACCTTC. Translating gives CASSSPRGGLANYGYTF.

Regarding this clonotype: A much larger clone differs from this one at a single base, so this may be a read error. The rearrangement joins TRBV15 to TRBJ2-3; the D gene is possibly TRBD1 (6 bases). The CDR3 is 14 amino acids. Germline CDR1 is LNHNV and CDR2 is YYDKDF (reference sequence). CDR3: CATSRVGGSDAQYF. In nucleotides, the CDR3 is TGTGCCACCAGCAGAGTTGGGGGCTCAGATGCGCAGTATTTT.

The chain is built from TRBV20-1 and TRBJ2-7, with D perhaps matching TRBD2 (5 bases). CDR3 length: 11 residues. Germline values: CDR1 DFQATT, CDR2 SNEGSKA (reference sequence). The V and J ends lost 3 bases and 5 bases respectively, with 8 bases between them. In DNA form, the CDR3 reads TGCAGTGCTAGTCGAGGGAACGAGCAGTACTTC. Translation: CSASRGNEQYF.

This clonotype turned up a few times. This sequence joins TRBV7-8 and TRBJ2-3; TRBD1 or TRBD2 may be the D gene (5 bases each). The V gene lost 4 bases and the J gene lost 2 bases, with 10 bases spanning the gap. The CDR3 covers 14 residues. Germline V gene lookup returns CDR1 SGHVS and CDR2 FQNEAQ. The CDR3 bases are TGTGCCAGCAGCTCGGGACCGCACACAGATACGCAGTATTTT. This translates into CASSSGPHTDTQYF. Full variable domain (missing parts from reference TRBV7-8 and TRBJ2-3): GAGVSQSPRYKVAKRGQDVALRCDPISGHVSLFWYQQALGQGPEFLTYFQNEAQLDKSGLPSDRFFAERPEGSVSTLKIQRTQQEDSAVYLCASSSGPHTDTQYFGPGTRLTVL.

This clonotype was observed a handful of times. The V call is TRBV20-1, the J call TRBJ2-3, with 8 bases matching TRBD1. V was clipped by 0 bases and J by 2 bases; unmatched bases: 4. Germline V gene sequence: CDR1 DFQATT, CDR2 SNEGSKA (reference sequence). The CDR3 loop spans 15 amino acids. The CDR3 sequence is CSARDNRGYTDTQYF. The CDR3 DNA follows: TGCAGTGCTAGAGATAACAGGGGGTACACAGATACGCAGTATTTT.

This clonotype was counted only a few times. This chain connects TRBV5-1 to TRBJ2-7, with 7 bases identical to TRBD1. The CDR3 spans 16 residues. Germline trimming cut 0 bases from V and 0 bases from J; bases unmatched to any gene: 6. CDR1 and CDR2 from the germline V gene are SGHRS and YFSETQ. The CDR3 DNA reads as TGCGCCAGCAGCTTGGGAGGACAGGTTAGCTCCTACGAGCAGTACTTC. Translation gives CASSLGGQVSSYEQYF.

This clonotype was found a few times. The gene calls are TRBV2 and TRBJ2-1, with 9 bases identical to TRBD2. The CDR3 consists of 15 residues. Germline V lookup: CDR1 SNHLY, CDR2 FYNNEI. J was trimmed by 7 bases and V by 3 bases; bases with no gene match: 7. This CDR3 is CASSDLAGIRNEQFF. The DNA for the CDR3 is TGTGCCAGCAGTGACCTAGCGGGGATCCGGAATGAGCAGTTCTTC.

In its sample, this clonotype was seen a few times. The V call is TRBV7-9, the J call TRBJ1-4, with D unclear. The germline V gene encodes CDR1 SEHNR and CDR2 FQNEAQ (reference sequence). The V gene lost 7 bases and the J gene lost 0 bases, with 12 bases spanning the gap. The CDR3 sequence is 15 residues long. CDR3 nucleotides: TGTGCCAGCATTCCGGACGGGGCAACTAATGAAAAACTGTTTTTT. As protein: CASIPDGATNEKLFF.

This clonotype was detected only a few times. The chain couples TRBV6-5 to TRBJ2-7; D ambiguous. The length of the CDR3 is 15 residues. Trimming left V 4 bases short and J 3 bases short, with 16 bases between. Germline V gives CDR1 MNHEY, CDR2 SVGAGI. CDR3 coding DNA: TGTGCCAGCAGTTCCGGAGTAGGGCACCTCTACGAGCAGTACTTC. Translated: CASSSGVGHLYEQYF.

The rearrangement uses TRBV4-3 and TRBJ2-7, with D possibly called TRBD1 or TRBD2 (6 bases each). The germline CDR1 and CDR2 sequences are LGHNA and YSLEER. The CDR3 is 17 amino acids. The ends were cut back, 2 bases at V and 2 bases at J, with 19 bases in the middle. CDR3 residues: CASSQTPVGGLTYEQYF. DNA for the CDR3: TGCGCCAGCAGCCAAACCCCGGTGGGGGGCCTCACCTACGAGCAGTACTTC.